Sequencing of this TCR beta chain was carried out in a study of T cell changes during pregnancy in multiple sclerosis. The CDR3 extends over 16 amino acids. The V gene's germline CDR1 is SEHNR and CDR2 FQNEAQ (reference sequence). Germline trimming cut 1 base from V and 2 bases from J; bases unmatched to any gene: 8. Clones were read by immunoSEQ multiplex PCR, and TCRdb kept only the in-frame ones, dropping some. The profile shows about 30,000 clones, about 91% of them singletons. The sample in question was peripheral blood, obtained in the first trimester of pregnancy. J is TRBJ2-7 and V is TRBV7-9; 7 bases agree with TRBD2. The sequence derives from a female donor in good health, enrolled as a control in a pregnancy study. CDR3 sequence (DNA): TGTGCCAGCAGCTTAGGCTCGCGGGGGACTCCCTACGAGCAGTACTTC. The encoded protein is CASSLGSRGTPYEQYF.